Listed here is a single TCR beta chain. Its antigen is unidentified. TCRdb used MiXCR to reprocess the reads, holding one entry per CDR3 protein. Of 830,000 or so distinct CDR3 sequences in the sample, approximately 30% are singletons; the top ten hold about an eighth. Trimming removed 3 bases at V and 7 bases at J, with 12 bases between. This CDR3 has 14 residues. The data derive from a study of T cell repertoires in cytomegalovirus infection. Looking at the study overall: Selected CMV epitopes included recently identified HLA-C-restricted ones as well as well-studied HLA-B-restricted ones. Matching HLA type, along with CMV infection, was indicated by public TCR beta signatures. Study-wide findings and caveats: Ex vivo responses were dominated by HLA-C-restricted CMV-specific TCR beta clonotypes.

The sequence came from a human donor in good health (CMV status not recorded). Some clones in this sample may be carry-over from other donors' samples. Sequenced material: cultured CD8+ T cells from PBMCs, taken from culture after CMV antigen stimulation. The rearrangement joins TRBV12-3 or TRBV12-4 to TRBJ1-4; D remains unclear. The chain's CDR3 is CASSFEGSFEKLFF. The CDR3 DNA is TGTGCCAGCAGTTTTGAGGGTAGCTTTGAAAAACTGTTTTTT.